One TCR beta chain is described in this entry. Its antigen is as yet unknown. The missing conserved phenylalanine or tryptophan at the end of this CDR3 makes a read error likely. Making TCR beta cDNA involved around 520 ng total RNA and a constant-region primer. Employing slightly modified ARM-PCR, three nested multiplex PCR rounds were run, and these gave rise to the TCR beta libraries. TCRdb reanalysed the multiplex PCR reads using MiXCR and keeps one entry per CDR3 protein. The sample yields tens of thousands of distinct CDR3 sequences, 60% to 75% seen once. The sample is drawn from a study of tumor-infiltrating lymphocytes in primary liver carcinoma. Study context: Stage T1-T3 N0M0 tumors spanned about 4.2 to 11 cm. Study-level results: Only about 8-24% of top clones showed up in all five tumor regions.

Unsorted bulk tissue of about 18-32 mg yielded co-extracted RNA and DNA. Chronic HBV infection was present in the patients, who were treatment-naive. This TCR came from a man between 35 and 55 years old with primary liver carcinoma and hepatitis B virus infection. Sequencing was carried out using liver tumor tissue from sampling region 1. The subset is: tumor region T1, superior pole.

This CDR3 is CASSESGAFYEQYS. Written as DNA, the CDR3 is TGTGCCAGCAGTGAATCCGGGGCATTCTACGAGCAGTACTCC. The rearrangement uses TRBV6-1 and TRBJ2-7, with D perhaps TRBD1 or TRBD2 (5 bases each). This CDR3 has 14 amino acids. Per germline, CDR1 MNHNS and CDR2 SASEGT. Trimming took 2 bases from V and 3 from J, leaving 11 bases between them.